What follows are 7 T cell receptor beta chains derived from one specimen sequenced in a study of T cell clonality in common variable immunodeficiency. Only in-frame clones appear in the TCRdb table, and some are missing; sequencing was by immunoSEQ multiplex PCR. The specimen has 40,000 to 45,000 clones, none found just once. The sample comprised peripheral blood mononuclear cells. These receptors came from a person aged 18 to 75 in good health.

This clone was counted at least ten times. The DNA ends 3 residues before the CDR3 does, and the rest of the CDR3 is filled in from the germline J gene. The chain couples TRBV20-1 to TRBJ2-5; D uncertain. The CDR3 extends over 14 amino acids. Germline V gene lookup returns CDR1 DFQATT and CDR2 SNEGSKA (reference sequence). V was cut by 4 bases and J by 1 base, with 13 bases left in between. The CDR3 protein is CSAISATTQETQYF. The covered CDR3 bases are TGCAGTGCTATCAGCGCGACGACCCAAGAGACC.

Note on this clone: The CDR3 end falls 3 residues outside the read, so it is completed with the germline J gene. The same CDR3 is also encoded by other DNA sequences in this sample. The chain joins TRBV7-2 to TRBJ2-7; 12 bases line up with TRBD2. CDR1 SGHTA and CDR2 FQGNSA come from the germline V gene. Unmatched junction bases numbered 6, after V lost 5 bases and J lost 4 bases. This CDR3 is built from 15 residues. The CDR3 DNA, read in part, is TGTGCCAGCAGCCCCCGACTAGCGGGAGTTTACGAG. Amino acid sequence: CASSPRLAGVYE. The full CDR3 protein is CASSPRLAGVYEQYF.

This clone showed up many times. The read halts 3 residues ahead of the CDR3 end, with the missing end drawn from the germline J gene. This chain uses TRBV19 with TRBJ2-7; D possibly corresponds to TRBD1 (5 bases). The CDR3 extends over 15 amino acids. The germline V and J ends were trimmed by 4 bases and 4 bases, with 17 bases remaining between them. Germline loops: CDR1 LNHDA, CDR2 SQIVND (reference sequence). CDR3 protein: CASSTNQGKLYEQYF. The CDR3 DNA, read in part, is TGTGCCAGTAGTACAAACCAGGGAAAGCTTTACGAG.

This clone was seen ten or more times. The CDR3 end falls 3 residues outside the read, so it is completed with the germline J gene. The V call is TRBV7-9, the J call TRBJ2-7; tentatively, D is TRBD2 (6 bases). The V gene's germline CDR1 is SEHNR and CDR2 FQNEAQ (reference sequence). V lost 4 bases, J lost 4 bases, and 11 bases lay in between. CDR3 length: 13 amino acids. CDR3 amino acids: CASSSPLAYEQYF. The covered CDR3 bases are TGTGCCAGCAGCTCCCCACTAGCTTACGAG.

This clone showed up many times. The read gets to within 3 residues of the CDR3 end, and the germline J gene fills in the rest. This chain uses TRBV20-1 with TRBJ1-3; no firm D call. Germline CDR1 reads DFQATT; CDR2 reads SNEGSKA (reference sequence). V lost 4 bases to trimming and J lost 0 bases, with 10 bases between them. The CDR3 spans 14 residues. This CDR3 is CSATDYSSGNTIYF. The covered CDR3 bases are TGCAGTGCTACAGATTACAGCTCTGGAAACACC.

This clone occurred many times. The observed sequence ends 3 residues before the CDR3 terminus, with the missing tail filled in from the germline J gene. This rearrangement joins TRBV13 to TRBJ2-7; tentatively, D is TRBD1 (5 bases). V lost 6 bases and J 5 bases, leaving 8 bases between the germline ends. The CDR3 totals 11 residues. The V gene's germline CDR1 is PRHDT and CDR2 FYEKMQ (reference sequence). The CDR3 spells CASRRGNEQYF. CDR3 DNA, as far as it was read: TGTGCCAGCAGAAGGGGCAACGAG.

This clone has at least ten counts. The read halts 3 residues ahead of the CDR3 end, with the missing end drawn from the germline J gene. V usage is TRBV20-1 and J usage is TRBJ2-2; D uncertain. The V end was cut by 3 bases, the J end by 6 bases, with 5 bases between. Germline V gene lookup returns CDR1 DFQATT and CDR2 SNEGSKA (reference sequence). The CDR3 extends over 11 amino acids. The CDR3 is CSARAPGELFF. CDR3 DNA, as far as it was read: TGCAGTGCTAGGGCTCCCGGGGAG.